This TCR beta chain was sequenced in a study of shared clonotypes between healthy human individuals. Notes on this clone: What it binds is not known.

Naive CD8 cells lacked CD45RO and underwent positive selection for CCR7, leaving out terminally differentiated effector memory CD45RA+ cells. Donors were healthy HIV-negative adults without recently reported acute infections or vaccinations. Data came from immunoSEQ multiplex PCR; TCRdb stores just in-frame clones and leaves some out. The sample consists of roughly 770,000 clones, about 96% of them appearing once. Study-level points and caveats: Non-shared clonotypes were found to have lower generation probabilities than the clonotypes that were shared by all four of the sorted-subset donors.

The V and J ends lost 3 bases and 1 base, in that order; junction bases with no gene match: 1. The V gene's germline CDR1 is LNHNV and CDR2 YYDKDF (reference sequence). The CDR3 spans 14 residues. This chain uses TRBV15 with TRBJ2-7, with 9 bases fitting TRBD1. The sequencing sample was made of naive CD8+ T cells sorted from blood. This TCR was recovered from a young man in good health. Here the CDR3 reads CATSRTGGSYEQYF. In DNA, the CDR3 is TGTGCCACCAGCAGGACAGGGGGGTCCTACGAGCAGTACTTC.